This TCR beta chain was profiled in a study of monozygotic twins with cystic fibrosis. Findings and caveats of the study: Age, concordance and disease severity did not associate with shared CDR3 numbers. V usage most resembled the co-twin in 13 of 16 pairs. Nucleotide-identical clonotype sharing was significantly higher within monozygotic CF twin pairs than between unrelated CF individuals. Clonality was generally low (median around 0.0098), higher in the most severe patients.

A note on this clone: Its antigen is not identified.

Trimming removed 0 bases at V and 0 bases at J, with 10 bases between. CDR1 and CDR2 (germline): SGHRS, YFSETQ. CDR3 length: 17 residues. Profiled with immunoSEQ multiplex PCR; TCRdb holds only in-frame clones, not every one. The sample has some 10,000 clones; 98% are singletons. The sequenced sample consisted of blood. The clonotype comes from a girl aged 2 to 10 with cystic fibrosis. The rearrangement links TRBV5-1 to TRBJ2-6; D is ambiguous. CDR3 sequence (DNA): TGCGCCAGCAGCTTGGGTCCTCGGTCCTCTGGGGCCAACGTCCTGACTTTC. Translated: CASSLGPRSSGANVLTF. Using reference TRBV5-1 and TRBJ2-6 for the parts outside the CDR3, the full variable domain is KAGVTQTPRYLIKTRGQQVTLSCSPISGHRSVSWYQQTPGQGLQFLFEYFSETQRNKGNFPGRFSGRQFSNSRSEMNVSTLELGDSALYLCASSLGPRSSGANVLTFGAGSRLTVL.